Presented here are 21 T cell receptor beta chains from one specimen sequenced in a study of T cell repertoires in cytomegalovirus infection. For these receptors, no antigen is known. TCRdb re-called the reads with MiXCR, one entry per CDR3 protein. The sample includes hundreds of thousands of distinct CDR3 sequences, about two fifths of them seen just once. The material was cultured PBMCs, obtained from culture after CMV antigen stimulation. These receptor sequences come from a human donor in good health (CMV status not recorded). Some clones in this sample may be carry-over from other donors' samples.

The chain is built from TRBV25-1 and TRBJ1-1; TRBD1 might be the D (5 bases). CDR1 MGHDK and CDR2 SYGVNS come from the germline V gene. With 0 bases removed from V and 7 bases from J, the gap between germline ends came to 21 bases. There are 17 residues in the CDR3. The DNA of the CDR3 is TGTGCCAGCAGTGAATATTTTATGGGACTTGGGGGAGGTGAAGCTTTCTTT. This translates into CASSEYFMGLGGGEAFF.

The chain links TRBV7-9 to TRBJ1-1; no reliable D call. V lost 2 bases and J 4 bases, leaving 8 bases between the germline ends. The germline CDR1 and CDR2 sequences are SEHNR and FQNEAQ (reference sequence). The CDR3 runs 13 residues. The CDR3 region has the DNA TGTGCCAGCAGCTTACGAGAGCTCACTGAAGCTTTCTTT. Translating it yields CASSLRELTEAFF.

The chain uses TRBV6-2 or TRBV6-3 and TRBJ2-2; 8 nucleotides match TRBD2. CDR3 size: 15 residues. Germline loops: CDR1 MNHEY, CDR2 SVGEGT. V trimming: 5 bases; J trimming: 9 bases; junction bases outside the gene matches: 11. DNA of the CDR3: TGTGCCAGCAGTGAATCATCAGCGGGAGCCCGGGAGCTGTTTTTT. Translated: CASSESSAGARELFF.

V gene TRBV5-6 combines with J gene TRBJ1-5; the D is unclear. The germline CDR1 and CDR2 sequences are SGHDT and YYEEEE. V dropped 2 bases and J dropped 0 bases, with 12 bases sitting between them. The length of the CDR3 is 16 residues. The CDR3 sequence: CASSLFALYSNQPQHF. The CDR3 nucleotides read TGTGCCAGCAGCTTATTCGCCCTTTATAGCAATCAGCCCCAGCATTTT.

This clonotype was found a few times. V gene TRBV7-2 combines with J gene TRBJ1-5; D not certain. V lost 1 base and J lost 5, with 6 bases in between. CDR3 size: 13 residues. Germline V lookup: CDR1 SGHTA, CDR2 FQGNSA. The CDR3 DNA reads TGTGCCAGCAGCTTAGAGAGCTATCAGCCCCAGCATTTT. This codes for CASSLESYQPQHF.

This chain connects TRBV7-3 to TRBJ2-2; 7 bases are a match to TRBD2. The CDR3 sequence is 16 residues long. The junction had 9 bases not matched to a gene; V was cut back by 5 bases and J by 3 bases. Per the germline V gene, CDR1 is SGHTA and CDR2 is FQGTGA. CDR3 nucleotides: TGTGCCAGCAGCCCCGGGAAGGGAGGGGACACCGGGGAGCTGTTTTTT. Amino acid sequence: CASSPGKGGDTGELFF.

This clonotype was picked up a small number of times. The chain recombines TRBV20-1 with TRBJ2-1; the match to TRBD2 covers 10 bases. The CDR3 loop spans 16 amino acids. CDR1 is DFQATT and CDR2 is SNEGSKA in the germline V gene (reference sequence). The V segment lost 0 bases and the J segment 3 bases; nucleotides outside the gene matches: 5. CDR3 DNA: TGCAGTGCTAGAGAGAGTAGCGGGGGGTACTACAATGAGCAGTTCTTC. Translating gives CSARESSGGYYNEQFF.

This clonotype has just a few counts. This chain joins TRBV6-5 and TRBJ2-3; 8 nucleotides align to TRBD2. Germline lookup yields CDR1 MNHEY and CDR2 SVGAGI. J gave up 13 bases and V 6 bases, and 21 bases lay outside the gene matches. This CDR3 is 16 amino acids long. CDR3: CASRRGARGSRLNEYF. CDR3 nucleotides: TGTGCCAGCAGGCGGGGGGCCAGGGGCTCACGCCTAAACGAGTATTTT.

The rearrangement links TRBV7-2 to TRBJ2-3; TRBD2 might be the D (5 bases). From germline, CDR1 is SGHTA and CDR2 FQGNSA. The V and J ends lost 3 bases and 2 bases respectively, with 12 bases between them. There are 15 residues in the CDR3. The CDR3 spells CASSLRAGFTDTQYF. CDR3 nucleotides: TGTGCCAGCAGCTTGCGGGCGGGTTTCACAGATACGCAGTATTTT.

This chain uses TRBV5-6 with TRBJ2-7; D is perhaps TRBD1 or TRBD2 (7 bases each). CDR1 is SGHDT, CDR2 YYEEEE, per germline. The CDR3 spans 15 residues. V was pared by 4 bases and J by 3 bases, with 17 bases between. This CDR3 is CASSPQGGAVYEQYF. In DNA, the CDR3 is TGTGCCAGCAGCCCGCAGGGGGGGGCGGTCTACGAGCAGTACTTC.

This clonotype has more than one count but fewer than ten. The chain couples TRBV7-2 to TRBJ2-2; perhaps D is TRBD1 or TRBD2 (7 bases each). Germline CDR1 is SGHTA and CDR2 is FQGNSA. This CDR3 contains 16 residues. Trimming took off 5 bases at V and 4 bases at J, with 17 bases between the two ends. In DNA, the CDR3 is TGTGCCAGCAGCCCCAGGGGGGGGGCGCTCACCGGGGAGCTGTTTTTT. Protein product: CASSPRGGALTGELFF. The full variable domain, in which reference TRBV7-2 and TRBJ2-2 provide the parts outside the CDR3, is GAGVSQSPSNKVTEKGKDVELRCDPISGHTALYWYRQSLGQGLEFLIYFQGNSAPDKSGLPSDRFSAERTGGSVSTLTIQRTQQEDSAVYLCASSPRGGALTGELFFGEGSRLTVL.

This chain connects TRBV29-1 to TRBJ1-1; D is uncertain. V was clipped by 0 bases and J by 4 bases, with 6 bases between them. The CDR3 contains 12 residues. CDR1 and CDR2 from the germline V gene are SQVTM and ANQGSEA. CDR3 protein: CSVEDSPTEAFF. The CDR3 DNA is TGCAGCGTTGAAGACAGTCCCACTGAAGCTTTCTTT. The whole variable domain, filled in from reference TRBV29-1 and TRBJ1-1, reads SAVISQKPSRDICQRGTSLTIQCQVDSQVTMMFWYRQQPGQSLTLIATANQGSEATYESGFVIDKFPISRPNLTFSTLTVSNMSPEDSSIYLCSVEDSPTEAFFGQGTRLTVV.

This clonotype has a handful of counts. The chain carries TRBV4-3 and TRBJ2-7; perhaps TRBD1 as D (6 bases). This CDR3 has 13 residues. V lost 3 bases and J 8 bases, leaving 14 bases between the germline ends. Germline assignment: CDR1 LGHNA and CDR2 YSLEER. The CDR3 loop reads CASSQGATFKQYF. The CDR3 DNA follows: TGCGCCAGCAGCCAGGGGGCGACATTCAAGCAGTACTTC.

The CDR3 DNA is TGTGCCAGCAAATCGGGAGGGCAAGAGACCCAGTACTTC. Translation gives CASKSGGQETQYF. The chain joins TRBV12-3 or TRBV12-4 to TRBJ2-5, with 8 bases aligning to TRBD2. Trimming cost V 7 bases and J 2 bases; bases outside gene matches: 3. The CDR3 runs 13 residues.

The chain has TRBV11-2 and TRBJ2-1; D uncertain. CDR3 length: 14 amino acids. The germline V gene has CDR1 SGHAT and CDR2 FQNNGV. Trimming cost V 0 bases and J 5 bases, with 8 bases left between them. DNA for the CDR3: TGTGCCAGCAGCTTAGATCGCGTGGACAATGAGCAGTTCTTC. Translated: CASSLDRVDNEQFF.

The chain combines TRBV6-2 or TRBV6-3 with TRBJ2-7; 7 nucleotides line up with TRBD2. Looked up from germline, CDR1 is MNHEY and CDR2 is SVGEGT. This CDR3 is built from 16 residues. With V trimmed by 2 bases and J by 4 bases, 11 bases remained unmatched. DNA for the CDR3: TGTGCCAGCAGTTACCCTAGCGGTGGGGGACCTTACGAGCAGTACTTC. Protein sequence: CASSYPSGGGPYEQYF.

This clonotype has a single count. The chain recombines TRBV7-6 with TRBJ2-1, with TRBD2 matching over 8 bases. The CDR3 covers 13 residues. The junction had 7 bases not matched to a gene; V was cut back by 6 bases and J by 9 bases. The germline gives CDR1 SGHVS, CDR2 FNYEAQ. The CDR3: CASSYGLAVEQFF. CDR3 sequence (DNA): TGTGCCAGCAGTTACGGACTAGCTGTTGAGCAGTTCTTC.

The CDR3 here is CASTKTSRPYEQYF. Here the CDR3 DNA reads TGTGCCAGCACCAAGACTAGCCGACCCTACGAGCAGTACTTC. The rearrangement links TRBV11-2 to TRBJ2-7; TRBD2 matches 7 bases. The germline V gene has CDR1 SGHAT and CDR2 FQNNGV. V gave up 7 bases and J gave up 2 bases; unmatched junction bases: 8. The CDR3 runs 14 residues.

This chain links TRBV7-2 with TRBJ2-3, with 11 nucleotides matching TRBD2. The V gene end was trimmed by 4 bases and the J gene end by 2 bases; junction bases not matched to a gene: 5. The CDR3 is 16 residues long. Germline V gene sequence: CDR1 SGHTA, CDR2 FQGNSA. CDR3 sequence (DNA): TGTGCCAGCAGCTGGAGACTAGCGGGACACACAGATACGCAGTATTTT. The encoded protein is CASSWRLAGHTDTQYF.

The CDR3 sequence: CASSPRTRGHNSPLHF. CDR3 nucleotides: TGTGCCAGCAGCCCAAGGACAAGGGGCCATAATTCACCCCTCCACTTT. The chain combines TRBV7-2 with TRBJ1-6; TRBD1 might be the D (5 bases). The CDR3 length is 16 residues. The germline gives CDR1 SGHTA, CDR2 FQGNSA. V lost 5 bases and J lost 5, with 16 bases in between.

The CDR3: CASSITDRVGEQYF. The CDR3 DNA follows: TGTGCCAGTAGTATTACCGACAGGGTCGGCGAGCAGTACTTC. The chain links TRBV19 to TRBJ2-7; 7 bases align to TRBD1. CDR3 size: 14 residues. J lost 6 bases, V lost 3 bases, and 8 bases had no gene match. CDR1 is LNHDA and CDR2 is SQIVND in the germline V gene (reference sequence).